Included here is one T cell receptor beta chain sequence, with context. Only in-frame clones appear in the TCRdb table, and some are missing; sequencing was by immunoSEQ multiplex PCR. The repertoire has 2 million to 3 million clones, 93% of them found once; the top ten carry approximately 0.36%. The sample is drawn from a study of shared clonotypes between healthy human individuals. CDR3 length: 16 residues. Per germline, CDR1 MDHEN and CDR2 SYDVKM. Trimming cost V 3 bases and J 1 base, with 14 bases left between them. The sequenced sample consisted of naive CD4+ T cells from PBMCs. The subset is: CD45RA+ positively selected. The sequence was collected from a man between 18 and 35 years old in good health. Some clones in this sample may be carry-over from other donors' samples. This chain uses TRBV28 with TRBJ2-3; D is possibly TRBD2 (7 bases). CDR3 bases: TGTGCCAGCAGTTTGATCCGGGGGGCACGCACAGATACGCAGTATTTT. This translates into CASSLIRGARTDTQYF.